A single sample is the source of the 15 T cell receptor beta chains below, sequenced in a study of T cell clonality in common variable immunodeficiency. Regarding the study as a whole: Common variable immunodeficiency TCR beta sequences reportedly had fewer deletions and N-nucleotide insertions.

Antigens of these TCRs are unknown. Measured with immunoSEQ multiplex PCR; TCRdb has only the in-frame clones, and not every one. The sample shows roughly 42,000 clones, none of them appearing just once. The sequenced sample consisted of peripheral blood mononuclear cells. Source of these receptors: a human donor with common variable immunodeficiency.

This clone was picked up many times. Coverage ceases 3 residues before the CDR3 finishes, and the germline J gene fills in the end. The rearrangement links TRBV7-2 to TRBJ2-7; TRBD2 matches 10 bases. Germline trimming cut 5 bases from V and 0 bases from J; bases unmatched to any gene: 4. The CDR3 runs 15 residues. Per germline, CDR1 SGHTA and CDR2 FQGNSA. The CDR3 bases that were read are TGTGCCAGCAGCAGGAGCGGGGGGGACTCCTACGAG. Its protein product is CASSRSGGDSYE. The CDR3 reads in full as CASSRSGGDSYEQYF.

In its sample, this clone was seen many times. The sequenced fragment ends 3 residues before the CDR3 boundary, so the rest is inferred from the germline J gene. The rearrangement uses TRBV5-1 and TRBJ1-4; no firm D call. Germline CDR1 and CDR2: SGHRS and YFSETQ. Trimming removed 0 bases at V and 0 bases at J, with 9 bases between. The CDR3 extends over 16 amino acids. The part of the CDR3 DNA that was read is TGCGCCAGCAGCTTGGGGCACCGATCAACTAATGAAAAA. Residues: CASSLGHRSTNEK. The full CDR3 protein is CASSLGHRSTNEKLFF. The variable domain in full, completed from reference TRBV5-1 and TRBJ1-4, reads KAGVTQTPRYLIKTRGQQVTLSCSPISGHRSVSWYQQTPGQGLQFLFEYFSETQRNKGNFPGRFSGRQFSNSRSEMNVSTLELGDSALYLCASSLGHRSTNEKLFFGSGTQLSVL.

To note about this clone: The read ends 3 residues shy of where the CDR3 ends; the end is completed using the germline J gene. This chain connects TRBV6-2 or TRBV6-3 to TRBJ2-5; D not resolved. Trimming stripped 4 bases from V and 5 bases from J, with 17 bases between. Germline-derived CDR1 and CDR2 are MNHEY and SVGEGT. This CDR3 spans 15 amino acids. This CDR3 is CASSSLPLVEETQYF. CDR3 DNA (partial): TGTGCCAGCAGTTCCCTCCCCCTAGTGGAGGAGACC.

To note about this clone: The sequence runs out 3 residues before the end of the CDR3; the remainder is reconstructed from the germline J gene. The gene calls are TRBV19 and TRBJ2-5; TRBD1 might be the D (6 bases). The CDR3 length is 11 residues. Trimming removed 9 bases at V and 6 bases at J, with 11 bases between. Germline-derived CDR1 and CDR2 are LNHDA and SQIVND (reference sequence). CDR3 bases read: TGTGCCAGCGTTCAGGGGAAGACC. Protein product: CASVQGKT. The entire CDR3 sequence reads CASVQGKTQYF. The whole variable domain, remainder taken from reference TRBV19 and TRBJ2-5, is DGGITQSPKYLFRKEGQNVTLSCEQNLNHDAMYWYRQDPGQGLRLIYYSQIVNDFQKGDIAEGYSVSREKKESFPLTVTSAQKNPTAFYLCASVQGKTQYFGPGTRLLVL.

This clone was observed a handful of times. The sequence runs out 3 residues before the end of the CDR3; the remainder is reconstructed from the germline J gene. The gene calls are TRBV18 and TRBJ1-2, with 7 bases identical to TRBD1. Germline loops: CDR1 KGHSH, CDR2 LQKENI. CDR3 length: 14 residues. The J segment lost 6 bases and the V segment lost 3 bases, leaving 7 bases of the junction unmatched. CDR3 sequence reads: CASSPTGPRDGYTF. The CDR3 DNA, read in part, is TGTGCCAGCTCACCGACAGGGCCCCGGGATGGC.

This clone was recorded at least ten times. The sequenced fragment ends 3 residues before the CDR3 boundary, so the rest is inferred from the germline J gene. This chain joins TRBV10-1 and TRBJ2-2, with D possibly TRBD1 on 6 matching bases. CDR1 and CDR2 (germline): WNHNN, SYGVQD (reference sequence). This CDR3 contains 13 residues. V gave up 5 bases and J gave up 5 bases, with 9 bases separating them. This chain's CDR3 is CASSPTGTGELFF. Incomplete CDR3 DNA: TGCGCCAGCAGTCCCACAGGGACCGGGGAG.

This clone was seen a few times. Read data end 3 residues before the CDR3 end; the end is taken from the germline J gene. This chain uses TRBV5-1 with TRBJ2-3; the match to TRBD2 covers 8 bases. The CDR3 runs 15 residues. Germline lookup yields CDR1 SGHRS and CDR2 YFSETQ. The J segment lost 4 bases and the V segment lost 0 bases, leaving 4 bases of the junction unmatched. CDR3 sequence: CASSLVGLGSDTQYF. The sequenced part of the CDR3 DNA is TGCGCCAGCAGCTTGGTGGGACTAGGCTCAGATACG.

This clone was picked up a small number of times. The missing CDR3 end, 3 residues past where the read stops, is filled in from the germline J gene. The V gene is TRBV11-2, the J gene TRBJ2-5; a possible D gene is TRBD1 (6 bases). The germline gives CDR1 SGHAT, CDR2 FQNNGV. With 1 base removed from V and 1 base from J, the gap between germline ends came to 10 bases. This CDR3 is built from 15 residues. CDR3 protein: CASSLGSTGQETQYF. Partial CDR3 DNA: TGTGCCAGCAGCTTAGGGTCGACAGGCCAAGAGACC.

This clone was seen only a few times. The CDR3 sequence is CASSVYTGTGHEKLFF. The DNA read from the CDR3 is TGTGCCAGTAGTGTTTATACCGGGACAGGGCATGAAAAA. The V and J genes are TRBV19 and TRBJ1-4; 9 bases align to TRBD1. The read falls 3 residues short of the CDR3 end, and the missing part is taken from the germline J gene. CDR3 length: 16 residues. The V gene's germline CDR1 is LNHDA and CDR2 SQIVND (reference sequence). The J segment lost 6 bases and the V segment lost 5 bases, leaving 10 bases of the junction unmatched.

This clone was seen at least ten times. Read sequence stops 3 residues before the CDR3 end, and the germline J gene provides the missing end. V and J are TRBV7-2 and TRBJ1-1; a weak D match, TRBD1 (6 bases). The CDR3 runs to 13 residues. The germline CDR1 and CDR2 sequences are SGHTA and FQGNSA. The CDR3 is CASSLSGGEVAFF. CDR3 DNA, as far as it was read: TGTGCCAGCAGCTTATCTGGGGGCGAGGTT.

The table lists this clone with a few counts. The chain's CDR3 is CAWGQAYEQYF. CDR3 bases read: TGTGCCTGGGGACAAGCCTACGAG. The chain couples TRBV30 to TRBJ2-7, with D maybe TRBD1 (5 bases). With the read ending 3 residues before the CDR3 end, the germline J gene is used to fill in that end. This CDR3 spans 11 amino acids. The V end was cut by 5 bases, the J end by 2 bases, with 7 bases between. Per the germline V gene, CDR1 is GTSNPN and CDR2 is SVGIG (reference sequence).

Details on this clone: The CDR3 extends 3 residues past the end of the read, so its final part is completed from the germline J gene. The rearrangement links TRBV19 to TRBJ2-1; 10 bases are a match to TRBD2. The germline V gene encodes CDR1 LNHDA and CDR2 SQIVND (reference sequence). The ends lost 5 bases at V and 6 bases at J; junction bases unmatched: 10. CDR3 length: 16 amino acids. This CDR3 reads CASSARFSGRINEQFF. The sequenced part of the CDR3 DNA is TGTGCCAGTAGTGCCCGTTTTAGCGGGAGGATCAATGAG.

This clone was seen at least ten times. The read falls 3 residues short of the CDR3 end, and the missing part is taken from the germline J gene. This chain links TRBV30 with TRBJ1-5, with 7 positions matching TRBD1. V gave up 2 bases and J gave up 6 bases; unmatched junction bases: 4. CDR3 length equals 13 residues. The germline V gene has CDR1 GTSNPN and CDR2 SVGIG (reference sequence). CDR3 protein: CAWSLTGFQPQHF. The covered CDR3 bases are TGTGCCTGGAGTTTGACAGGGTTTCAGCCC.

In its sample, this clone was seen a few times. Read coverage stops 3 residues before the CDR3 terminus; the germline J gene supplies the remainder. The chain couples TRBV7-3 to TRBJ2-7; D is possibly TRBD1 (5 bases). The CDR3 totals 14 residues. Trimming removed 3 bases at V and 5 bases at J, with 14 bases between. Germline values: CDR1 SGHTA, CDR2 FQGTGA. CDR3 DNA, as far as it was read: TGTGCCAGCAGCTTGGCAGGGTCGGTAAACGAG. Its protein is CASSLAGSVNE. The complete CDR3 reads CASSLAGSVNEQYF.

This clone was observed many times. This CDR3 is CASSLGRGESKTQYF. The part of the CDR3 DNA that was read is TGTGCCAGCAGCTTGGGCAGGGGGGAGTCGAAGACC. The rearrangement uses TRBV7-2 and TRBJ2-5, with D perhaps TRBD1 (7 bases). Read sequence stops 3 residues before the CDR3 end, and the germline J gene provides the missing end. Trimming took off 3 bases at V and 6 bases at J, with 17 bases between the two ends. The CDR3 is made up of 15 amino acids. Per the germline V gene, CDR1 is SGHTA and CDR2 is FQGNSA.